These T cell receptor beta chains were read from a single sample in a study of beta chain features in type 1 diabetes. This table comes from immunoSEQ multiplex PCR, and its TCRdb copy is limited to in-frame clones, with some not included. The repertoire consists of roughly 230,000 clones, with around 9.9% occurring once and the leading ten covering roughly 0.017%. Source material: naive CD4+ T cells from blood. Source of these receptors: a man younger than 45 with type 1 diabetes. Both conserved end residues are part of each CDR3. The D gene is left open where the match is weak. Rows may omit the clone size; those that give it use once, few, many or a size class.

D,size,length,V,J,CDR3,DNA
.,.,14,TRBV5-1,TRBJ2-7,CASREQGLAYEQYF,TGCGCCAGCAGGGAGCAGGGGCTAGCCTACGAGCAGTACTTC
.,few,15,TRBV6-5,TRBJ2-3,CASGRPGHNTDTQYF,TGTGCCAGCGGTCGACCGGGACACAACACAGATACGCAGTATTTT
.,.,14,TRBV19,TRBJ2-1,CASSIRTNSDEQFF,TGTGCCAGTAGTATCAGGACTAACAGCGATGAGCAGTTCTTC
TRBD1,.,13,TRBV9,TRBJ2-7,CASSDGQGYEQYF,TGTGCCAGCAGCGATGGACAGGGCTACGAGCAGTACTTC
TRBD1,.,14,TRBV19,TRBJ1-2,CASSMRDRGFGYTF,TGTGCCAGTAGTATGAGGGACAGGGGATTCGGCTACACCTTC
.,few,17,TRBV7-9,TRBJ2-1,CASSPRAGTRSYNEQFF,TGTGCCAGCAGCCCGAGGGCGGGAACCCGCTCCTACAATGAGCAGTTCTTC
TRBD1,few,12,TRBV28,TRBJ2-7,CASSPGQHEQYF,TGTGCCAGCAGCCCGGGACAGCACGAGCAGTACTTC
TRBD1,few,14,TRBV19,TRBJ2-1,CASSVPGQGNEQFF,TGTGCCAGTAGTGTGCCGGGACAGGGGAATGAGCAGTTCTTC
TRBD2,few,15,TRBV5-1,TRBJ2-1,CASSLVSGTYNEQFF,TGCGCCAGCAGCTTGGTCAGCGGGACCTACAATGAGCAGTTCTTC
.,few,14,TRBV7-2,TRBJ2-7,CASSLAQGTYEQYF,TGTGCCAGCAGCTTAGCCCAGGGGACCTACGAGCAGTACTTC
TRBD1,.,14,TRBV4-3,TRBJ2-2,CASSLDRGLGELFF,TGCGCCAGCAGCCTGGACAGGGGGTTGGGGGAGCTGTTTTTT
TRBD2,.,17,TRBV28,TRBJ2-3,CASSLSGLASATDTQYF,TGTGCCAGCAGTTTATCCGGACTAGCCTCCGCCACAGATACGCAGTATTTT
.,few,15,TRBV7-3,TRBJ2-1,CASSPDSSSYNEQFF,TGTGCCAGCAGCCCAGACAGTAGCTCCTACAATGAGCAGTTCTTC
.,few,14,TRBV7-9,TRBJ2-1,CASSLAGQNNEQFF,TGTGCCAGCAGCTTAGCTGGACAGAACAATGAGCAGTTCTTC
.,.,13,TRBV27,TRBJ1-5,CASSHGGNQPQHF,TGTGCCAGCAGTCACGGAGGGAATCAGCCCCAGCATTTT
.,.,12,TRBV7-8,TRBJ2-2,CASSSPAGELFF,TGTGCCAGCAGCTCACCAGCCGGGGAGCTGTTTTTT
.,.,17,TRBV19,TRBJ1-6,CASIGRTGSSYNSPLHF,TGTGCCAGTATAGGAAGGACGGGGAGCTCCTATAATTCACCCCTCCACTTT
.,.,14,TRBV9,TRBJ2-2,CASSFDSDTGELFF,TGTGCCAGCAGCTTCGACAGCGACACCGGGGAGCTGTTTTTT
TRBD2,.,16,TRBV5-4,TRBJ2-1,CASSLGTSGFAGEQFF,TGTGCCAGCAGCTTGGGGACTAGCGGATTCGCGGGGGAGCAGTTCTTC
.,few,14,TRBV18,TRBJ1-1,CASSPTAENTEAFF,TGTGCCAGCTCACCAACGGCGGAGAACACTGAAGCTTTCTTT
.,.,11,TRBV11-2,TRBJ2-7,CASSFYYEQYF,TGTGCCAGCAGCTTTTATTATGAGCAGTACTTC
.,few,15,TRBV4-3,TRBJ1-1,CASSQESRGDTEAFF,TGCGCCAGCAGCCAAGAATCTCGGGGGGACACTGAAGCTTTCTTT
.,.,14,TRBV5-1,TRBJ1-4,CASSLEGLREKLFF,TGCGCCAGCAGCTTGGAGGGGCTTAGGGAAAAACTGTTTTTT
.,.,11,TRBV7-9,TRBJ1-6,CASTMNSPLHF,TGTGCCAGCACCATGAATTCACCCCTCCACTTT
TRBD1,few,17,TRBV6-1,TRBJ1-6,CASSEGQTGDGYSPLHF,TGTGCCAGCAGTGAAGGGCAGACAGGGGACGGTTATTCACCCCTCCACTTT
.,.,15,TRBV28,TRBJ1-2,CASSLRHGRGDGYTF,TGTGCCAGCAGTTTAAGACACGGGAGGGGCGATGGCTACACCTTC
.,few,13,TRBV29-1,TRBJ2-7,CSAGGSSSIEQYF,TGCAGCGCCGGGGGTTCCAGCTCTATCGAGCAGTACTTC
.,few,16,TRBV6-6,TRBJ2-3,CASSYRAGPSTDTQYF,TGTGCCAGCAGTTACAGGGCGGGACCTAGCACAGATACGCAGTATTTT
TRBD2,few,15,TRBV7-3,TRBJ2-7,CASSLTSGPTYEQYF,TGTGCCAGCAGCTTAACTAGCGGGCCGACCTACGAGCAGTACTTC
.,.,11,TRBV7-2,TRBJ1-1,CASSFENEAFF,TGTGCCAGCAGCTTTGAGAATGAAGCTTTCTTT
.,.,13,TRBV7-9,TRBJ2-1,CASSGSSYNEQFF,TGTGCCAGCAGCGGGAGCTCCTACAATGAGCAGTTCTTC
.,.,15,TRBV7-9,TRBJ2-5,CASSLVQGQGETQYF,TGTGCCAGCAGCTTAGTACAAGGCCAGGGAGAGACCCAGTACTTC
TRBD1,few,16,TRBV11-2,TRBJ2-7,CASSLVVSGQGLEQYF,TGTGCCAGCAGCTTAGTAGTATCAGGACAGGGTCTCGAGCAGTACTTC
.,.,15,TRBV18,TRBJ1-5,CASSPVQDSNQPQHF,TGTGCCAGCTCGCCAGTACAGGATAGCAATCAGCCCCAGCATTTT
.,.,13,TRBV5-1,TRBJ2-7,CASSLGESYEQYF,TGCGCCAGCAGCTTGGGGGAGTCCTACGAGCAGTACTTC
.,.,11,TRBV7-8,TRBJ1-1,CASSLAGGAFF,TGTGCCAGCAGCTTAGCCGGCGGGGCTTTCTTT
.,.,13,TRBV19,TRBJ1-1,CASSLRVLAEAFF,TGTGCCAGTAGTCTCAGGGTTTTGGCTGAAGCTTTCTTT
TRBD1,.,13,TRBV7-2,TRBJ2-5,CASSSGQGETQYF,TGTGCCAGCAGCTCCGGACAGGGCGAGACCCAGTACTTC
.,.,13,TRBV6-6,TRBJ2-7,CASSYDLSYEQYF,TGTGCCAGCAGTTACGACTTATCCTACGAGCAGTACTTC
.,few,14,TRBV4-3,TRBJ2-3,CASSQDAGSDTQYF,TGCGCCAGCAGCCAAGATGCGGGATCGGATACGCAGTATTTT
.,.,14,TRBV5-6,TRBJ2-7,CASSGGRISYEQYF,TGTGCCAGCAGCGGGGGGAGAATCTCCTACGAGCAGTACTTC
.,few,19,TRBV4-3,TRBJ2-6,CASSQVVGRGDTGANVLTF,TGCGCCAGCAGCCAAGTCGTAGGCAGGGGAGATACTGGGGCCAACGTCCTGACTTTC
.,few,15,TRBV18,TRBJ1-2,CASSPMEGWEVDYTF,TGTGCCAGCTCACCGATGGAAGGCTGGGAGGTCGACTACACCTTC
.,few,13,TRBV28,TRBJ1-1,CASSNPSDTEAFF,TGTGCCAGCTCTAACCCGTCTGACACTGAAGCTTTCTTT
TRBD1,.,19,TRBV19,TRBJ2-5,CASSYRLDRGLWAPGTQYF,TGTGCCAGTAGTTACAGGTTGGACAGGGGGCTGTGGGCTCCCGGGACCCAGTACTTC
.,.,14,TRBV5-4,TRBJ2-5,CASSSYRGGETQYF,TGTGCCAGCAGCTCGTACAGGGGAGGTGAGACCCAGTACTTC
.,few,12,TRBV25-1,TRBJ2-3,CASAANSWAQYF,TGTGCCAGCGCCGCCAACAGCTGGGCGCAGTATTTT
.,few,14,TRBV2,TRBJ2-7,CASSARTVPYEQYF,TGTGCCAGCAGCGCCCGGACAGTGCCCTACGAGCAGTACTTC
.,few,15,TRBV7-9,TRBJ1-2,CASSLFLQSKDGYTF,TGTGCCAGCAGCTTATTTTTACAGAGCAAGGATGGCTACACCTTC
.,.,14,TRBV7-3,TRBJ1-2,CASSLRGGGKGYTF,TGTGCCAGCAGCTTAAGAGGGGGTGGGAAAGGCTACACCTTC
.,.,14,TRBV5-1,TRBJ2-2,CASSLGRGTGELFF,TGCGCCAGCAGCTTGGGCAGGGGCACCGGGGAGCTGTTTTTT
TRBD2,.,19,TRBV28,TRBJ2-3,CASSYPWSGGHLSTDTQYF,TGTGCCAGCAGTTACCCCTGGAGCGGGGGCCACCTGAGCACAGATACGCAGTATTTT
.,.,13,TRBV6-4,TRBJ2-1,CASSDGHLSEQFF,TGTGCCAGCAGTGATGGACACCTCAGTGAGCAGTTCTTC
.,few,13,TRBV10-3,TRBJ2-3,CATRGGLEDTQYF,TGTGCCACCCGAGGAGGGCTAGAAGATACGCAGTATTTT
TRBD1,.,15,TRBV11-2,TRBJ2-5,CASSLDLGTEETQYF,TGTGCCAGCAGCTTAGATTTGGGGACAGAAGAGACCCAGTACTTC
.,few,15,TRBV4-1,TRBJ1-1,CASSLSPTENTEAFF,TGCGCCAGCAGCCTGAGTCCGACTGAGAACACTGAAGCTTTCTTT
.,.,17,TRBV21-1,TRBJ2-5,CASSKGGTGCRRETQYF,TGTGCCAGCAGCAAGGGGGGGACAGGGTGCAGAAGAGAGACCCAGTACTTC
TRBD1,.,15,TRBV7-9,TRBJ2-5,CASRHGQGAGETQYF,TGTGCCAGCAGGCACGGACAGGGGGCCGGAGAGACCCAGTACTTC
.,few,15,TRBV28,TRBJ1-6,CASSSSGRGNSPLHF,TGTGCCAGCAGTTCCTCCGGACGGGGTAATTCACCCCTCCACTTT
TRBD1,few,14,TRBV7-2,TRBJ2-4,CASSFGTGRDIQYF,TGTGCCAGCAGCTTCGGGACAGGGAGGGACATTCAGTACTTC